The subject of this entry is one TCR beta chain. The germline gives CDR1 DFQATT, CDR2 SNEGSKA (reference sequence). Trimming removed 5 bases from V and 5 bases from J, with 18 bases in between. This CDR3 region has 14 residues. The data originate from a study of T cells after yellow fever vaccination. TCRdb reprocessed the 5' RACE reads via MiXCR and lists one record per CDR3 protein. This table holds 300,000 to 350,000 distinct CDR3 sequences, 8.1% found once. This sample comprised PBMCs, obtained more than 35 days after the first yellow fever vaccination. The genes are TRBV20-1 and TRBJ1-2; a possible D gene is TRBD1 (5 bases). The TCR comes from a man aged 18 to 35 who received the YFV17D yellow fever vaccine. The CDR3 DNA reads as TGCAGTGCTGGGCCGACAGTCTCGGAATATGGCTACACCTTC. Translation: CSAGPTVSEYGYTF.